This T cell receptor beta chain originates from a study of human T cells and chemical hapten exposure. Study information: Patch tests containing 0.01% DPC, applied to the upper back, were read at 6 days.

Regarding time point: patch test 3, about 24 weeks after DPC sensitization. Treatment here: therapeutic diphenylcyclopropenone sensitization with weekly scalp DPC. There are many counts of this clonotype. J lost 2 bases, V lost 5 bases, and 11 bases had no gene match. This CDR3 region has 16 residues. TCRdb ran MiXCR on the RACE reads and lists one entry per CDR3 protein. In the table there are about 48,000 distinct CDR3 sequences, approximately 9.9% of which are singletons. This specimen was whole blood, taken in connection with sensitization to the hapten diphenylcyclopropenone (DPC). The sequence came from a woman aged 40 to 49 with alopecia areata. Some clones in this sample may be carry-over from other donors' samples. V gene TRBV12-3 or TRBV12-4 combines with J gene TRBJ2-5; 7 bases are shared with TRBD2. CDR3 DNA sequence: TGTGCCAGCAGTCCCCTAAGCGGGGCCTTTCAAGAGACCCAGTACTTC. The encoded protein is CASSPLSGAFQETQYF.